This TCR beta chain is drawn from a study of blood T cell repertoires in COVID-19. Profiling relied on immunoSEQ multiplex PCR, and the TCRdb table lists in-frame clones only, not all of them. This sample has 140,000 to 150,000 clones, with around 87% found just once. The J segment lost 3 bases and the V segment lost 3 bases, leaving 8 bases of the junction unmatched. The V gene's germline CDR1 is MNHEY and CDR2 SVGEGT. The CDR3 runs 15 residues. Sequenced input: PBMCs or T cells enriched from blood (not recorded which). V and J are TRBV6-2 or TRBV6-3 and TRBJ2-7; 7 nucleotides line up with TRBD1. The TCR originated in a woman aged 25 to 45 with acute COVID-19. The DNA for the CDR3 is TGTGCCAGCAGTTATCTCGGACAGGCGAGCTACGAGCAGTACTTC. Amino acids: CASSYLGQASYEQYF.